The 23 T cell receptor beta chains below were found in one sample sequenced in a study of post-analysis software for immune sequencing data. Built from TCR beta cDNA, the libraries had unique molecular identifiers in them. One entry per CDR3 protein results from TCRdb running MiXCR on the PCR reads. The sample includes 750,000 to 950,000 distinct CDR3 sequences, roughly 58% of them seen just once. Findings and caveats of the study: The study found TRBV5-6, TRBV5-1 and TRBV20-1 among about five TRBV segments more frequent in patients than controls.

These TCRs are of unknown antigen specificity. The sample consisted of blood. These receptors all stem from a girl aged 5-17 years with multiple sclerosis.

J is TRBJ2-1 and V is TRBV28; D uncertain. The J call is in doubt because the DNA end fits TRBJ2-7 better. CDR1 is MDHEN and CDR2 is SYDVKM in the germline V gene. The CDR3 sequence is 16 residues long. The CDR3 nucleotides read TGTGCCAGCAGTTTAAGGCCGACTGTTTCCTACAATGAGCAGTACTTC. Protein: CASSLRPTVSYNEQYF.

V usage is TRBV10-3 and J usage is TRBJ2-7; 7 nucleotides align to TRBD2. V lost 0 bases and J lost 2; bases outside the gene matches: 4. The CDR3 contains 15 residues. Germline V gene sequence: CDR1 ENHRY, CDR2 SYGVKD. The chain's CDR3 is CAISESTSRAYEQYF. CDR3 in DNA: TGTGCCATCAGTGAGTCGACTAGCAGGGCCTACGAGCAGTACTTC.

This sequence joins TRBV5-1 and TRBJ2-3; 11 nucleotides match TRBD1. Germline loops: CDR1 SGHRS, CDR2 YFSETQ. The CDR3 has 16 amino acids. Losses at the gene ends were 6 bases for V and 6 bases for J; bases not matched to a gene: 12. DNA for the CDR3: TGCGCCAGCAACCGTAACGTGGGACAGGGGGTCGATACGCAGTATTTT. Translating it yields CASNRNVGQGVDTQYF.

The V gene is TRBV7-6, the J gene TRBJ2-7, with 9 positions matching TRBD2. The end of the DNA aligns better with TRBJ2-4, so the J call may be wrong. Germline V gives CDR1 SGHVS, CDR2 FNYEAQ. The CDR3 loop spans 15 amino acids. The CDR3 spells CASSLRGGPLDIQYF. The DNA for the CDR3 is TGTGCCAGCAGCCTGCGGGGGGGCCCATTGGACATTCAGTACTTC.

The CDR3 reads CASSQPGDNEQFF. The DNA of the CDR3 is TGTGCCAGCAGCCAACCGGGGGACAATGAGCAGTTCTTC. The V call is TRBV7-3, the J call TRBJ2-1; D may be TRBD2 (6 bases). The CDR3 is 13 amino acids. Germline-derived CDR1 and CDR2 are SGHTA and FQGTGA. V lost 5 bases and J 5 bases, leaving 10 bases between the germline ends.

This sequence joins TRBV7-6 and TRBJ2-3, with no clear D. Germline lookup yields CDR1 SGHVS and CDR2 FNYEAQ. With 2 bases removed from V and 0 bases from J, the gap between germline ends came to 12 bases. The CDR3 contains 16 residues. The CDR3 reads CASSLYPLKSTDTQYF. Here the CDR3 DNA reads TGTGCCAGCAGCTTATATCCCCTGAAGAGCACAGATACGCAGTATTTT.

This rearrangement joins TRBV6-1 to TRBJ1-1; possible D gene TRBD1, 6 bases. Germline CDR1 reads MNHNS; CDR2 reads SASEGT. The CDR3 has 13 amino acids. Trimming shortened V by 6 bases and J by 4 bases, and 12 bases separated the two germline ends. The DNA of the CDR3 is TGTGCCAGCAGCCCATCGGGGGCCACTGAAGCTTTCTTT. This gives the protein CASSPSGATEAFF.

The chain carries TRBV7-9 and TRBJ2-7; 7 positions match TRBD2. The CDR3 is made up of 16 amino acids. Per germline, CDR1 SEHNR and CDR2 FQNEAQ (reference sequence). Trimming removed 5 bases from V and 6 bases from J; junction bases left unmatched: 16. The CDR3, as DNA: TGTGCCAGCAGCACCCACCTCAGCGGGGCGTCTCGCGAGCAGTACTTC. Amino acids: CASSTHLSGASREQYF.

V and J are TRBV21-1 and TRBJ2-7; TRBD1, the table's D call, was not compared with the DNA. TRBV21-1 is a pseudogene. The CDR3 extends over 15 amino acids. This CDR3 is CASSKGGGDTYEQYF. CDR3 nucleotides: TGTGCCAGCAGCAAAGGGGGGGGGGATACCTACGAGCAGTACTTC.

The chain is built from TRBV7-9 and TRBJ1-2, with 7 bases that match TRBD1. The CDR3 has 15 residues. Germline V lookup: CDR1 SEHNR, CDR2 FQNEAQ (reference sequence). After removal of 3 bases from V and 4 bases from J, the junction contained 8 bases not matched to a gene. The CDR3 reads CASSFVRTGFYGYTF. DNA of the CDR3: TGTGCCAGCAGCTTTGTTCGGACAGGATTCTATGGCTACACCTTC.

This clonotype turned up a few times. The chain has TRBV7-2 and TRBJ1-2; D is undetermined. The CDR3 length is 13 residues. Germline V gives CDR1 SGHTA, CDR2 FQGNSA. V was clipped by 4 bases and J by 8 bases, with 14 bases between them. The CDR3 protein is CASSSPGGRGYTF. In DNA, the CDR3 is TGTGCCAGCAGCTCCCCCGGTGGCAGGGGCTACACCTTC.

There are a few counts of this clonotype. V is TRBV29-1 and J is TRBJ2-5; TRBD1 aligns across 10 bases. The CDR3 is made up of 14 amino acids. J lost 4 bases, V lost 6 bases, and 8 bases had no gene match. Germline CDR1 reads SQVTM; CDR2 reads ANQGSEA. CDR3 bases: TGCAGCGTGGACGACAGGGGGCGCGGAGAGACCCAGTACTTC. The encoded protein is CSVDDRGRGETQYF. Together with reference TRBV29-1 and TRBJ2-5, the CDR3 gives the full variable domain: SAVISQKPSRDICQRGTSLTIQCQVDSQVTMMFWYRQQPGQSLTLIATANQGSEATYESGFVIDKFPISRPNLTFSTLTVSNMSPEDSSIYLCSVDDRGRGETQYFGPGTRLLVL.

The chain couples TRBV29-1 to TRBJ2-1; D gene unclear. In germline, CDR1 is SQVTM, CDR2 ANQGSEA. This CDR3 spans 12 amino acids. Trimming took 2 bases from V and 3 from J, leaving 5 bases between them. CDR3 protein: CSVELGYNEQFF. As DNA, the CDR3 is TGCAGCGTTGAACTGGGCTACAATGAGCAGTTCTTC.

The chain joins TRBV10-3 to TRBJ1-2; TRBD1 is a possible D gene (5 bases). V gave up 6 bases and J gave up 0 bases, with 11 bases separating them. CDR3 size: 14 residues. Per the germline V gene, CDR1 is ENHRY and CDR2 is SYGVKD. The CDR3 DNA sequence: TGTGCCATCAGAGGGACTGAAGCTAACTATGGCTACACCTTC. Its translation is CAIRGTEANYGYTF.

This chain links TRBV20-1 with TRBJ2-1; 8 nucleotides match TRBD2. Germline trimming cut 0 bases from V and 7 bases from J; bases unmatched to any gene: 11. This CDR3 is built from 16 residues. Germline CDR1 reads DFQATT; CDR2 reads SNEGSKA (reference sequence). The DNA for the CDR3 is TGCAGTGCTAGAGATTTACGGACTAGCACGAGGAATGAGCAGTTCTTC. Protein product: CSARDLRTSTRNEQFF.

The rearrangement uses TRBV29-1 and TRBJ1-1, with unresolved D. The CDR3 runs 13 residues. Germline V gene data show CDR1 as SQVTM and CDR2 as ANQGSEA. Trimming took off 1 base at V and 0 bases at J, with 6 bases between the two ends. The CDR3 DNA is TGCAGCGTTGAAGGTCTCATGAACACTGAAGCTTTCTTT. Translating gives CSVEGLMNTEAFF. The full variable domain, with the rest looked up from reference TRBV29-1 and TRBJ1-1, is SAVISQKPSRDICQRGTSLTIQCQVDSQVTMMFWYRQQPGQSLTLIATANQGSEATYESGFVIDKFPISRPNLTFSTLTVSNMSPEDSSIYLCSVEGLMNTEAFFGQGTRLTVV.

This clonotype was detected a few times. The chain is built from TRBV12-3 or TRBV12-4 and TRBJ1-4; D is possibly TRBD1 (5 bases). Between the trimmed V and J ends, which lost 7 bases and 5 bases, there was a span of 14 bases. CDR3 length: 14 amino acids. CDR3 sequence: CASTDSTLNEKLFF. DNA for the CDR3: TGTGCCAGCACCGACAGTACTCTGAATGAAAAACTGTTTTTT.

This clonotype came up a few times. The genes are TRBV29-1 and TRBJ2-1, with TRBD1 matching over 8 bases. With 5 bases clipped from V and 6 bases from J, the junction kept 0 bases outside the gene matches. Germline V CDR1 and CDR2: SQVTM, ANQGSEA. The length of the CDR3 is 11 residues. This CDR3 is CSVTGGNEQFF. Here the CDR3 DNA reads TGCAGCGTTACAGGGGGCAATGAGCAGTTCTTC.

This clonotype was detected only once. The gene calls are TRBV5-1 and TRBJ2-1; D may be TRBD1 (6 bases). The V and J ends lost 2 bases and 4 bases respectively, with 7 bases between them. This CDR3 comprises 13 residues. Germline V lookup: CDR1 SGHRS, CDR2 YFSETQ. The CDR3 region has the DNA TGCGCCAGCAGCTTCAGGGGTTACAATGAGCAGTTCTTC. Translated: CASSFRGYNEQFF.

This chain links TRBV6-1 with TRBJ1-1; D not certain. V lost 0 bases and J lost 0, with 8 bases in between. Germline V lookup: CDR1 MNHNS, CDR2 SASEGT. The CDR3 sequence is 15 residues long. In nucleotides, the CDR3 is TGTGCCAGCAGTGAAGCTGACAACTTGAACACTGAAGCTTTCTTT. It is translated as CASSEADNLNTEAFF.

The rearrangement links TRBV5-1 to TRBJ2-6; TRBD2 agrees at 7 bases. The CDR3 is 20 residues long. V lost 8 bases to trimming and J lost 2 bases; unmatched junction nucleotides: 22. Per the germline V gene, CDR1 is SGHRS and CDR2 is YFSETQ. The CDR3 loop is CASSRGTGGLNSAGANVLTF. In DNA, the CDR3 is TGCGCCAGTAGCCGGGGGACGGGAGGACTTAATAGTGCTGGGGCCAACGTCCTGACTTTC.

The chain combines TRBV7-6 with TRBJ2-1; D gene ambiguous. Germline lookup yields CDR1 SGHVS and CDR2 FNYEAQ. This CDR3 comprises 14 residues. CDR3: CVSTPGQQNNEQFF. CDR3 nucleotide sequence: TGTGTCAGTACGCCGGGCCAACAAAACAATGAGCAGTTCTTC.

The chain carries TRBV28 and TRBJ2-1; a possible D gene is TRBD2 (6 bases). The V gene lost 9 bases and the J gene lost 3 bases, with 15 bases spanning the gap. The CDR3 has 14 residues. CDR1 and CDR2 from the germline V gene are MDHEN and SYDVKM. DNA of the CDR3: TGTGCCAGTAAAGATGGGGGAGGCTACAATGAGCAGTTCTTC. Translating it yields CASKDGGGYNEQFF.